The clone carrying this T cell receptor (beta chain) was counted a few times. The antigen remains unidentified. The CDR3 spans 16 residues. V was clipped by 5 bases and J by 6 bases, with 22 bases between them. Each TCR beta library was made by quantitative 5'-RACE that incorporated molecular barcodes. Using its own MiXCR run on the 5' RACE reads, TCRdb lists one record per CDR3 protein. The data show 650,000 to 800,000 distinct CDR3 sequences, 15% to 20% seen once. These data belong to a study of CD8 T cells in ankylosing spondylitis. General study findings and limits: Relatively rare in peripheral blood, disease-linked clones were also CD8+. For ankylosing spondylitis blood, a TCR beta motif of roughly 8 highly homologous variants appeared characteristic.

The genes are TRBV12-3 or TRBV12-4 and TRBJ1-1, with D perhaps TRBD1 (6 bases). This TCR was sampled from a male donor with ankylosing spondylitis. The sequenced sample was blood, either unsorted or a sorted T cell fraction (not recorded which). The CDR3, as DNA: TGTGCCAGCAGTCCTGCGGGGGGGGCGGGAGGTTCTGAAGCTTTCTTT. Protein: CASSPAGGAGGSEAFF.